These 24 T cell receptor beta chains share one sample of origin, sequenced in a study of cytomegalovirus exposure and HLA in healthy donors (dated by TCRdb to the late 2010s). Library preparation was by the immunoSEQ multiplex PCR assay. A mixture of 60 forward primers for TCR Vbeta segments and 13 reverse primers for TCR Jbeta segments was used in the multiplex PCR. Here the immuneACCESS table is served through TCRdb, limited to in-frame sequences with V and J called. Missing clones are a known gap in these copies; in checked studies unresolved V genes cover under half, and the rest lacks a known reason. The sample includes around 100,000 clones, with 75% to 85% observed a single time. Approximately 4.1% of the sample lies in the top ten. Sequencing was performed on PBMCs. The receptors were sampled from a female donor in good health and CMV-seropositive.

CDR3 protein: CASSPRRDRVSPPLHF. The CDR3 nucleotides read TGTGCCAGCAGCCCCCGGCGGGACAGGGTTAGTCCACCCCTCCACTTT. The J gene is TRBJ1-6, the V gene TRBV11-2; TRBD1 matches 9 bases. With V trimmed by 5 bases and J by 11 bases, 13 bases remained unmatched. Germline loops: CDR1 SGHAT, CDR2 FQNNGV. This CDR3 has 16 residues.

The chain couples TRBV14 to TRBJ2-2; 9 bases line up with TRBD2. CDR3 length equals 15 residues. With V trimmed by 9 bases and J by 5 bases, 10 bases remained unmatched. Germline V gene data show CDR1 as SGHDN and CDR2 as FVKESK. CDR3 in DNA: TGTGCCAGTTACAGGCGGGAGGGTGGGACCGGGGAGCTGTTTTTT. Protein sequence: CASYRREGGTGELFF.

CDR3 loop: CASSLHGGSYEQYF. For the CDR3, the DNA is TGTGCCAGCAGCTTACACGGGGGTTCCTACGAGCAGTACTTC. The V call is TRBV7-2, the J call TRBJ2-5; tentatively, D is TRBD2 (6 bases). The DNA end favors TRBJ2-7, so the J call may be wrong. CDR3 length: 14 residues. Germline CDR1 is SGHTA and CDR2 is FQGNSA.

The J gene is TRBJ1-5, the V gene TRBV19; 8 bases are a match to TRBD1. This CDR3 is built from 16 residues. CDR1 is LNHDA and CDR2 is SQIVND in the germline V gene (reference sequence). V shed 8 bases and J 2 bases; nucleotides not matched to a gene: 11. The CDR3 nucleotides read TGTGCCAGTTTGGACCTCGGGACAGGAGGCAATCAGCCCCAGCATTTT. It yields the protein CASLDLGTGGNQPQHF.

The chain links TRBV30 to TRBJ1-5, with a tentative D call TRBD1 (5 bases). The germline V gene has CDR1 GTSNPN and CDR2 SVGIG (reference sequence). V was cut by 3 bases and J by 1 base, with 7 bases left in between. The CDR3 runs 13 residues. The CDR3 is CAWRRDSNQPQHF. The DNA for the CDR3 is TGTGCCTGGAGGCGGGACAGCAATCAGCCCCAGCATTTT. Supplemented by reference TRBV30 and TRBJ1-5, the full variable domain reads SQTIHQWPATLVQPVGSPLSLECTVEGTSNPNLYWYRQAAGRGLQLLFYSVGIGQISSEVPQNLSASRPQDRQFILSSKKLLLSDSGFYLCAWRRDSNQPQHFGDGTRLSIL.

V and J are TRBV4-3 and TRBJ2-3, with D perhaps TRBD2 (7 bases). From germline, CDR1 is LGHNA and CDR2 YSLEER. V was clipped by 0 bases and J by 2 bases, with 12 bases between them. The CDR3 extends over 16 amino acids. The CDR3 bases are TGCGCCAGCAGCCAAGACAGTGGGGGGGCCACAGATACGCAGTATTTT. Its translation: CASSQDSGGATDTQYF.

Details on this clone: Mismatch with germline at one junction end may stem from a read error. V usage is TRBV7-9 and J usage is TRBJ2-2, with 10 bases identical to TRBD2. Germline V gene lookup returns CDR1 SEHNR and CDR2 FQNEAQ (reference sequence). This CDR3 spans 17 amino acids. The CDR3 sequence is CSSSFPTSGANTGELFF. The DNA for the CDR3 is TGTTCCAGCAGCTTCCCCACTAGCGGGGCGAACACCGGGGAGCTGTTTTTT.

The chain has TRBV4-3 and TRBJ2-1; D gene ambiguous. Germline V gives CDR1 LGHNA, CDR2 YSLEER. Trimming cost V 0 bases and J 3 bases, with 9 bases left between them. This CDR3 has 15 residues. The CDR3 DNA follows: TGCGCCAGCAGCCAAGAATGGCGGAGCTACAATGAGCAGTTCTTC. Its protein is CASSQEWRSYNEQFF.

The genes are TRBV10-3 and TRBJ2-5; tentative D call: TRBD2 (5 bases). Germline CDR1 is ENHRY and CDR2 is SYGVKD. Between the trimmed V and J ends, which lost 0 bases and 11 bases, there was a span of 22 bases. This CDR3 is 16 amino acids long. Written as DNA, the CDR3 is TGTGCCATCAGTGAGTCGATGACAAACGGGGTGTCGGAGCAGTACTTC. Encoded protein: CAISESMTNGVSEQYF.

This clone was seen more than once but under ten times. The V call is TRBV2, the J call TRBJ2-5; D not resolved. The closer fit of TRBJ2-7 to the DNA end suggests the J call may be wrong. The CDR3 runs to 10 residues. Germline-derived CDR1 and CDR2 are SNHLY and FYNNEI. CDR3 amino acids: CASRCYEQYF. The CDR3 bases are TGTGCCAGCAGATGCTACGAGCAGTACTTC.

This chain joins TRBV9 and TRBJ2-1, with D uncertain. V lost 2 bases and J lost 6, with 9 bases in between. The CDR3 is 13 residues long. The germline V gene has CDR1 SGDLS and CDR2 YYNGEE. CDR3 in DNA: TGTGCCAGCAGCGTCACTCCCACCAATGAGCAGTTCTTC. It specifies CASSVTPTNEQFF.

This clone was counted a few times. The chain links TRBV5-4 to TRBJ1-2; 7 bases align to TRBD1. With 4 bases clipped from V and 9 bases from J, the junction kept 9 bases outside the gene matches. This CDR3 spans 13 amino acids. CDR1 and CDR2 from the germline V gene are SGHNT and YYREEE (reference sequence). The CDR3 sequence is CASSRDSPDRYTF. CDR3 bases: TGTGCCAGCAGCCGGGACAGCCCAGATCGCTACACCTTC. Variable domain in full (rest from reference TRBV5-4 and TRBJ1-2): ETGVTQSPTHLIKTRGQQVTLRCSSQSGHNTVSWYQQALGQGPQFIFQYYREEENGRGNFPPRFSGLQFPNYSSELNVNALELDDSALYLCASSRDSPDRYTFGSGTRLTVV.

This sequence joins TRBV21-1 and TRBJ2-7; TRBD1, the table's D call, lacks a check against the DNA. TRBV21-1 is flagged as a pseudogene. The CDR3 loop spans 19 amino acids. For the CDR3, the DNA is TGTGCCAGCAGCTCGCCGCAACCGGGACAGGGGGTTCGTTTTTTGGAGCAGTACTTC. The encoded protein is CASSSPQPGQGVRFLEQYF.

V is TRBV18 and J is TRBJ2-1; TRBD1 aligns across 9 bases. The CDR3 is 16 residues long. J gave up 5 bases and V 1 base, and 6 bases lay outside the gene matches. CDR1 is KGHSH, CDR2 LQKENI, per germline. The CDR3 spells CASSPLGTGRHNEQFF. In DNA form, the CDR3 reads TGTGCCAGCTCACCACTCGGGACAGGGAGACACAATGAGCAGTTCTTC.

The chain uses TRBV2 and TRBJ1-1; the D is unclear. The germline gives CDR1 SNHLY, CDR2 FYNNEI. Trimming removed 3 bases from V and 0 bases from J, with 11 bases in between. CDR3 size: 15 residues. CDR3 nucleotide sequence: TGTGCCAGCAGTGATGACGAGGTGATGAACACTGAAGCTTTCTTT. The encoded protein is CASSDDEVMNTEAFF.

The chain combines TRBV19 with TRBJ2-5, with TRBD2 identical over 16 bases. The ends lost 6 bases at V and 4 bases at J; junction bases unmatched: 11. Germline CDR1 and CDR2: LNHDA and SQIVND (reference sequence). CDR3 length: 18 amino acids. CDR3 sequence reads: CASRPTGLAGGPGETQYF. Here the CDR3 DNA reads TGTGCCAGTAGGCCAACGGGACTAGCGGGAGGGCCCGGAGAGACCCAGTACTTC.

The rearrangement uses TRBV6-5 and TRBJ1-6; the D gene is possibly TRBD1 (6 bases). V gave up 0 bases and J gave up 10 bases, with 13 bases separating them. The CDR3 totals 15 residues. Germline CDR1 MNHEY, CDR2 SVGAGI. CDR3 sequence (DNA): TGTGCCAGCAGTTACTCGGGGGGGGCATTGTCACCCCTCCACTTT. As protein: CASSYSGGALSPLHF.

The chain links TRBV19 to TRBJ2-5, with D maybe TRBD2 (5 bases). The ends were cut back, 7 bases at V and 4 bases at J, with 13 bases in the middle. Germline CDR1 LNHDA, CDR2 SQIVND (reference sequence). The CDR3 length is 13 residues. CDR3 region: CASKDWAGETQYF. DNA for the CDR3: TGTGCCAGTAAGGACTGGGCCGGAGAGACCCAGTACTTC.

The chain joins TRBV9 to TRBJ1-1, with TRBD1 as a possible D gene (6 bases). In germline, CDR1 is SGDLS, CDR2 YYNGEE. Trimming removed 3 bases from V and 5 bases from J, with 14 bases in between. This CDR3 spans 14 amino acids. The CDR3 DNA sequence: TGTGCCAGCAGCGGCCCCAGGGGTGGGACTGAAGCTTTCTTT. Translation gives CASSGPRGGTEAFF.

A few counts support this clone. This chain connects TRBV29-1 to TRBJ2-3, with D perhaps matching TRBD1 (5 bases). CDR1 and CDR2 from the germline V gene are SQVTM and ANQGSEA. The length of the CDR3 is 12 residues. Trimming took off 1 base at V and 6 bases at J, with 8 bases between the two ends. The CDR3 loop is CSVEGTRDTQYF. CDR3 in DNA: TGCAGCGTTGAAGGGACACGGGATACGCAGTATTTT.

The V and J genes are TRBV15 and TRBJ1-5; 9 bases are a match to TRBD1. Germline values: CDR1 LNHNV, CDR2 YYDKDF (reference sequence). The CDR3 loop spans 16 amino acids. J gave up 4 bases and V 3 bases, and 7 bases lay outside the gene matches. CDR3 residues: CATSREPGQGNQPQHF. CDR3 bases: TGTGCCACCAGCAGGGAGCCGGGACAGGGAAATCAGCCCCAGCATTTT.

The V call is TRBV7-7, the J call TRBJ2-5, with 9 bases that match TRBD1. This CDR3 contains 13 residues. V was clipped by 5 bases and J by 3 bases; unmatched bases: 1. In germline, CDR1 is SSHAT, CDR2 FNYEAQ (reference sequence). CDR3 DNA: TGTGCCAGCAGCAGGGACAGGGAAGAGACCCAGTACTTC. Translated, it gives CASSRDREETQYF.

This chain's CDR3 is CASSRGRSSGNTIYF. CDR3 DNA sequence: TGCGCCAGCTCGCGGGGACGGAGCTCTGGAAACACCATATATTTT. V is TRBV10-1 and J is TRBJ1-3; possible D gene TRBD1, 5 bases. The germline V gene encodes CDR1 WNHNN and CDR2 SYGVQD (reference sequence). V lost 8 bases to trimming and J lost 0 bases, with 14 bases between them. This CDR3 has 15 residues.

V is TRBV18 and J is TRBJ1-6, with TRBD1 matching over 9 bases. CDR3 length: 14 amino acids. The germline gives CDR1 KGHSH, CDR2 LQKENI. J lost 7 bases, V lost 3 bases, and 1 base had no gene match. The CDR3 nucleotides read TGTGCCAGCTCACCGGGACAGGGCAATTCACCCCTCCACTTT. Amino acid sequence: CASSPGQGNSPLHF.